The clone carrying this T cell receptor (beta chain) was detected only once. Time point meaning: baseline, week 1 (first vaccination visit). The treatment is: pre-vaccination baseline after standard-of-care therapy. This sample was included in a study of a mutant IDH1 vaccine in newly diagnosed glioma. In the study overall: Among treated patients, about 60% were male and about 40% female, and mean age was 40.4 years.

This CDR3 contains 14 residues. Germline V gene sequence: CDR1 SEHNR, CDR2 FQNEAQ (reference sequence). The V end was cut by 5 bases, the J end by 1 base, with 11 bases between. Only in-frame clones appear in the TCRdb table, and some are missing; sequencing was by immunoSEQ multiplex PCR. The profile shows about 66,000 clones, 65% to 90% of them singletons. Sequences were derived from PBMCs, sampled from a glioma patient treated with radiotherapy, temozolomide or both. The chain joins TRBV7-9 to TRBJ2-5; maybe TRBD2 (6 bases). The clonotype was recovered from a man aged 30 to 45 with glioma. CDR3 loop: CASSRRDFQETQYF. The CDR3 DNA reads TGTGCCAGCAGCCGCCGGGACTTCCAAGAGACCCAGTACTTC.